This entry is about one TCR beta chain. The specificity of this receptor is unknown. No base quality information exists; no much larger clone differs at one position. This record comes from a study of response to subunit inactivated influenza vaccine (dated by TCRdb to 2016 to 2019). Background for the entire study: The study used deep quantitative T cell receptor repertoire profiling to track responses to a trivalent subunit inactivated influenza vaccine. Study-wide findings and limitations: It was suggested by the authors that each seasonal influenza vaccination may recruit only a limited number of new T cells.

Ends trimmed: V by 0 bases, J by 5 bases; bases unmatched to a gene: 12. Looking up the germline V gene yields CDR1 LGHNA and CDR2 YSLEER. Reading from cysteine to phenylalanine, the CDR3 counts 18 amino acids. Left in the record is the CDR3 DNA by itself, 54 bases read in frame from the first base. The method behind the library was RT-PCR. Sequencing was performed on an Illumina HiSeq 2500. TCRdb reprocessing: public reads trimmed at Q25 with fastp, clones called with MiXCR, in-frame beta chains kept. Each CDR3 protein gets just one entry, which takes the most common genes and DNA from the rows behind it. For this sample the table gives roughly 160,000 distinct CDR3 sequences, of which approximately 12% were detected only once. Roughly a third of the sample is taken by the ten largest.

The source is a man aged 45 to 75 who received an inactivated influenza vaccine. Donor details come from another sample of the same person, matched by shared clones. The sequencing used CD8+ T cells sorted from PBMCs, collected less than 25 months after vaccination. This sequence uses TRBV4-3 and TRBJ2-2, with 7 bases matching TRBD2. The encoded CDR3 is CASSQDRGGLGLTGELFF. The DNA reads TGCGCCAGCAGCCAAGATCGCGGGGGACTGGGACTTACCGGGGAGCTGTTTTTT.